The clone carrying this T cell receptor (beta chain) has more than one count but fewer than ten. The data stem from a study of blood T cell repertoires in COVID-19. Turning to the study itself: Acute and convalescent COVID-19 samples came from the United States, Italy and Spain. PBMCs, B-cell-depleted T cells, or T cells were the source of the cDNA or gDNA that made up the material.

Trimming removed 0 bases at V and 4 bases at J, with 13 bases between. Looked up from germline, CDR1 is SGHKS and CDR2 is YYEKEE (reference sequence). The CDR3 consists of 15 residues. As handled by the study authors: Researchers report that nucleated cell counts were estimated from reference gene primer amplification. Sequenced by immunoSEQ multiplex PCR; TCRdb stores in-frame clones only, minus some. V and J calls and clone size are as listed in that table; D and trimming were resolved from the DNA. There are around 250,000 clones in the sample; around 86% occur only once, and over 9% lies in the top ten.

Material for sequencing was peripheral blood. V gene TRBV5-5 combines with J gene TRBJ1-2; possibly TRBD1 for D (6 bases). The receptor was isolated from a man older than 75 with acute or convalescent COVID-19. CDR3 amino acids: CASSLAGGSSYGYTF. DNA for the CDR3: TGTGCCAGCAGCTTGGCGGGGGGCTCAAGCTATGGCTACACCTTC.